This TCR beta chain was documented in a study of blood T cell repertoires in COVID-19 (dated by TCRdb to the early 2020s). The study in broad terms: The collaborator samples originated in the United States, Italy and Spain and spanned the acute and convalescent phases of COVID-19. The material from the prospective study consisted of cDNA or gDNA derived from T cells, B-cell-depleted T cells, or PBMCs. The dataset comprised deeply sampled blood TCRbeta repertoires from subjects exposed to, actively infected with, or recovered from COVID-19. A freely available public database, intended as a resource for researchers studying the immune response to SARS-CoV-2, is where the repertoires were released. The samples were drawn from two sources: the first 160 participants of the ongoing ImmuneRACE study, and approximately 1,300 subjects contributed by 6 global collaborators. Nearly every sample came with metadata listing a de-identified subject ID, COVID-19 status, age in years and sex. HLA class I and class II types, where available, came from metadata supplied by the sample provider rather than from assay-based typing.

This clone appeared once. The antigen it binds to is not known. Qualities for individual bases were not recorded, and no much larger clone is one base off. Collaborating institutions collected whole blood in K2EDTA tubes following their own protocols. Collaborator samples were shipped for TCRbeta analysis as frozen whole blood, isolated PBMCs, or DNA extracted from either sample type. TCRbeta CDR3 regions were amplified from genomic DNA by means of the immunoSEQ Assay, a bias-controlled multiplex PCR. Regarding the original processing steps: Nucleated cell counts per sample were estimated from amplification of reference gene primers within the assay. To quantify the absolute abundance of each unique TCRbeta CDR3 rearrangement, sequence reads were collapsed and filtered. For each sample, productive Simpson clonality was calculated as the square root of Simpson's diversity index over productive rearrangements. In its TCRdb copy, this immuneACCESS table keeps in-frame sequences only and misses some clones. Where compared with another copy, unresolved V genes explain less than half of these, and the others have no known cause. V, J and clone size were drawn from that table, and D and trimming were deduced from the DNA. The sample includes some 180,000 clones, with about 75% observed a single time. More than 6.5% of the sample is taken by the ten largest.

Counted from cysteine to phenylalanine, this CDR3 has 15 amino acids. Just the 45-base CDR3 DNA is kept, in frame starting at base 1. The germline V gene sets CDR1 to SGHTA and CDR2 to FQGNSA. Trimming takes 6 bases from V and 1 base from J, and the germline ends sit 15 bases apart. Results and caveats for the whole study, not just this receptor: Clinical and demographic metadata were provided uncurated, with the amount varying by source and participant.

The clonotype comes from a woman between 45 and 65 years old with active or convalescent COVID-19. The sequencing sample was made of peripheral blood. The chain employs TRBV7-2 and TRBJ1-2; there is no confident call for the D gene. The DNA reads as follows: TGTGCCAGCAGTTTCGGGGTAGGAGGTAACTATGGCTACACCTTC. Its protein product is CASSFGVGGNYGYTF.